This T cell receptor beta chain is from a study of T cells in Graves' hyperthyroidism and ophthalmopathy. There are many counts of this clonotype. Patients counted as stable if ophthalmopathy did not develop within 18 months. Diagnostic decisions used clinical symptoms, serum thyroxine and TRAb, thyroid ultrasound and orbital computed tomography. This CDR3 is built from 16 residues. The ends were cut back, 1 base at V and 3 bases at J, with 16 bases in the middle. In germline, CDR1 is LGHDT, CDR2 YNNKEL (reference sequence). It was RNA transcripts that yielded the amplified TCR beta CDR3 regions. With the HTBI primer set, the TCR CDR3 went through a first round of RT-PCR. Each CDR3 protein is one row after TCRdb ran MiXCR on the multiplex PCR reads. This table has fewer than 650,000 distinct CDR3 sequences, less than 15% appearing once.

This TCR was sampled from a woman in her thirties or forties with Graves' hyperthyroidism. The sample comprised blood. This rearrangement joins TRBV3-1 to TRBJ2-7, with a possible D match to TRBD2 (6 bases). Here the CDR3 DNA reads TGTGCCAGCAGCCAAGCTAAGGGACTTCCAGGCTACGAGCAGTACTTC. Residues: CASSQAKGLPGYEQYF.